This section outlines one T cell receptor (beta chain) sequence together with its context. Its target is not known. Unique-molecular-identifier-tagged TCR beta cDNA libraries were used. TCRdb analysed the PCR reads with MiXCR anew, one entry per CDR3 protein. The repertoire holds 750,000 to 950,000 distinct CDR3 sequences, with approximately 57% as singletons. This sample is part of a study of post-analysis software for immune sequencing data. Study-wide points: Controls had lower frequencies than patients of roughly five TRBV segments, which included TRBV5-6, TRBV5-1 and TRBV20-1.

CDR3 length equals 16 residues. Germline V gene data show CDR1 as SQVTM and CDR2 as ANQGSEA. Trimming took off 4 bases at V and 0 bases at J, with 18 bases between the two ends. The source material was blood. The TCR originated in a girl between 10 and 17 years old with multiple sclerosis. V gene TRBV29-1 combines with J gene TRBJ1-2, with unresolved D. Written as DNA, the CDR3 is TGCAGCGTTGTAGTCCGGCAGAGGGTGACTAACTATGGCTACACCTTC. Amino acid sequence: CSVVVRQRVTNYGYTF.